This is a list of T cell receptor beta chains from one sample in a study of blood T cell repertoires in COVID-19. TCRdb's table, derived via immunoSEQ multiplex PCR, lists solely in-frame clones and lacks some. The table has 150,000 to 160,000 clones, about nine tenths seen once. The source material was peripheral blood. The receptors shown here come from a woman in her seventies with acute or convalescent COVID-19. The CDR3 runs from the conserved cysteine through the conserved F or W. Each record gives: D gene, V gene, CDR3 protein. The D gene is left open where the match is weak.

D: -
V: TRBV14
CDR3: CASSQNEGETQYF

D: TRBD1
V: TRBV18
CDR3: CASSPGQPEPLHF

D: -
V: TRBV7-9
CDR3: CASSLPQGRETQYF

D: TRBD2
V: TRBV6-5
CDR3: CASGTGTGTRGTQYF

D: -
V: TRBV5-1
CDR3: CASSLAGGGRFANEKLFF

D: TRBD2
V: TRBV4-2
CDR3: CASSLPGGGGGRPGELFF

D: TRBD1
V: TRBV7-2
CDR3: CASSSDRALESPLHF

D: TRBD1
V: TRBV28
CDR3: CASSWVTGLSEKLFF

D: -
V: TRBV7-9
CDR3: CASSSTGLRNGYTF

D: -
V: TRBV6-1
CDR3: CASSERLWGSIGETQYF

D: TRBD1
V: TRBV4-1
CDR3: CASSQRIVTGTGGASSTDTQYF

D: -
V: TRBV10-3
CDR3: CAISGQSNTEAFF

D: -
V: TRBV7-9
CDR3: CASSFGQGKTEAFF

D: -
V: TRBV7-9
CDR3: CASSSSEGVHSPLHF

D: TRBD1
V: TRBV7-8
CDR3: CASSLRDRGHQPQHF

D: TRBD1
V: TRBV6-5
CDR3: CASTDRGSLTGELFF

D: -
V: TRBV6-2/TRBV6-3
CDR3: CASSYGADYTDTQYF

D: -
V: TRBV27
CDR3: CASSLGAGGLFF

D: TRBD2
V: TRBV5-1
CDR3: CASSSVPGGSGGISQETQYF

D: -
V: TRBV2
CDR3: CASNRWGGNQPQHF

D: -
V: TRBV5-4
CDR3: CASTQPGAGENTEAFF

D: -
V: TRBV18
CDR3: CASSPYAETQYF

D: TRBD1
V: TRBV18
CDR3: CASSPRTGALTGELFF

D: -
V: TRBV4-2
CDR3: CASSSGEKLFF

D: -
V: TRBV18
CDR3: CASSPSELPSQPQHF

D: -
V: TRBV28
CDR3: CASGLQTGNSPLHF

D: TRBD1
V: TRBV25-1
CDR3: CASSESPGQGAGEKLFF

D: TRBD1
V: TRBV11-1
CDR3: CASSRGQGIYNEQFF

D: -
V: TRBV5-1
CDR3: CATRMWTSTDTDTQYF

D: -
V: TRBV7-2
CDR3: CASSLAGQGRSSYNSPLHF

D: -
V: TRBV7-2
CDR3: CASSKRHRRRDTIYF

D: TRBD1
V: TRBV25-1
CDR3: CASSESGTGYNSPLHF

D: -
V: TRBV9
CDR3: CASSVDLVSDTQYF

D: TRBD1
V: TRBV7-9
CDR3: CASSRGQGGEKLFF

D: -
V: TRBV24-1
CDR3: CATSDSGRLRTDTQYF

D: -
V: TRBV7-9
CDR3: CASSLALNQPQHF

D: TRBD1
V: TRBV5-4
CDR3: CASSFQDREKGYTF

D: TRBD1
V: TRBV28
CDR3: CASSLWGTGETEAFF

D: -
V: TRBV5-8
CDR3: CASSLRGRPAGYNEQFF

D: -
V: TRBV2
CDR3: CASSDGRVLTGELFF

D: -
V: TRBV29-1
CDR3: CSVQEPPSGYTF

D: TRBD1
V: TRBV30
CDR3: CAWSEDRVSGNTIYF

D: -
V: TRBV6-1
CDR3: CASSDDRDRFLKPEAFF

D: -
V: TRBV10-3
CDR3: CAISDRWRDSPQETQYF

D: TRBD1
V: TRBV10-2
CDR3: CASMPGQGGNQPQHF

D: -
V: TRBV4-3
CDR3: CASSHLTGTDTQYF

D: -
V: TRBV7-2
CDR3: CASSPQGRNYGYTF

D: -
V: TRBV9
CDR3: CASSVDNDYEQYF